The present entry profiles one T cell receptor (beta chain) with its context. The sample holds a few counts of this clonotype. The antigen it recognizes is unknown. Per-base qualities were not stored, and no clone one base away is much larger. Relative to germline, V is missing 3 bases and J is missing 1 base, with 8 bases of the junction outside any gene match. Its CDR3 holds 18 amino acids, cysteine through phenylalanine. Only CDR3 DNA remains: 54 bases, in frame from the first base. The germline V gene (reference sequence) provides CDR1 LNHNV and CDR2 YYDKDF. These data are taken from a study of response to subunit inactivated influenza vaccine (dated by TCRdb to about 2018). Background on the whole study: The study used deep quantitative T cell receptor repertoire profiling to track responses to a trivalent subunit inactivated influenza vaccine. Study-wide conclusions, independent of this receptor: It was suggested by the authors that each seasonal influenza vaccination may recruit only a limited number of new T cells.

The method behind the library was RT-PCR. The instrument was an Illumina HiSeq 2500. Clones were called with MiXCR by TCRdb after fastp trimmed the public reads at Q25, and only in-frame beta chains were retained. Rows merge per CDR3 protein into single entries with the most common DNA and genes. This sample is represented by 600,000 to 700,000 distinct CDR3 sequences; 11% to 15% of them were singletons. 7.5% to 8% of the sample is taken by the ten largest. The starting material was PBMCs from blood, obtained roughly 15 days before vaccination. This sequence was found in a man aged 45-65 years who received an inactivated influenza vaccine. Donor details come from another sample of the same person, matched by shared clones. Recombination linked TRBV15 to TRBJ2-5, with 13 middle bases fitting TRBD2. In nucleotide form, the sequence is TGTGCCACCAGCAGGCGACTAGCGGGGGGTCGGCCCCAAGAGACCCAGTACTTC. The translation is CATSRRLAGGRPQETQYF.